The 28 T cell receptor beta chains below were found in one sample sequenced in a study of OX40 agonist ivuxolimab in advanced cancers. Measured with immunoSEQ multiplex PCR; TCRdb has only the in-frame clones, and not every one. Here the sample spans under 95,000 clones, about 83% being singletons. Here the sequenced sample was CD4+ or CD8+ T cells sorted from blood, taken in a trial of the OX40 agonist ivuxolimab. The receptors here all came from an adult with an advanced solid tumor such as melanoma, head and neck, liver or kidney cancer.

The chain joins TRBV2 to TRBJ2-2; TRBD2 matches 7 bases. This CDR3 region has 14 residues. The V segment lost 6 bases and the J segment 7 bases; nucleotides outside the gene matches: 8. Germline V CDR1 and CDR2: SNHLY, FYNNEI. CDR3 nucleotides: TGTGCCAGCAGCCCCGGGGGGACCTTCGGGGAGCTGTTTTTT. Protein: CASSPGGTFGELFF.

This sequence joins TRBV9 and TRBJ2-3; no reliable D call. Between the trimmed V and J ends, which lost 4 bases and 0 bases, there was a span of 6 bases. Germline-derived CDR1 and CDR2 are SGDLS and YYNGEE. This CDR3 comprises 13 residues. CDR3 residues: CASSLTSTDTQYF. The CDR3 DNA follows: TGTGCCAGCAGCCTTACTAGCACAGATACGCAGTATTTT.

The chain is built from TRBV9 and TRBJ2-4; the D gene is possibly TRBD1 (6 bases). V was pared by 1 base and J by 4 bases, with 15 bases between. CDR3 length: 16 amino acids. Germline V gene lookup returns CDR1 SGDLS and CDR2 YYNGEE. The CDR3 DNA follows: TGTGCCAGCAGCGTATCGTGGGGGCAGGCAAAAAACATTCAGTACTTC. Amino acid sequence: CASSVSWGQAKNIQYF.

V usage is TRBV15 and J usage is TRBJ2-1; 9 bases map to TRBD1. Per germline, CDR1 LNHNV and CDR2 YYDKDF (reference sequence). This CDR3 has 16 amino acids. V was clipped by 1 base and J by 7 bases; unmatched bases: 8. Here the CDR3 reads CATSRGGTGGMNEQFF. DNA for the CDR3: TGTGCCACCAGCAGAGGGGGCACAGGGGGCATGAATGAGCAGTTCTTC.

The chain has TRBV14 and TRBJ2-1, with a possible D match to TRBD2 (7 bases). V lost 5 bases, J lost 1 base, and 21 bases lay in between. CDR3 size: 18 residues. Germline assignment: CDR1 SGHDN and CDR2 FVKESK. The CDR3 protein is CASSFPRGGRSSYNEQFF. The CDR3 coding sequence is TGTGCCAGCAGCTTCCCAAGGGGGGGCCGGTCGTCCTACAATGAGCAGTTCTTC.

This clone appeared a few times. The rearrangement uses TRBV18 and TRBJ1-2, with TRBD1 matching 10 bases. The CDR3 spans 15 residues. V shed 2 bases and J 6 bases; nucleotides not matched to a gene: 6. Germline CDR1 is KGHSH and CDR2 is LQKENI. The CDR3 region is CASSPSSGTGDGYTF. Written as DNA, the CDR3 is TGTGCCAGCTCACCAAGCTCCGGGACAGGGGATGGCTACACCTTC.

The chain recombines TRBV14 with TRBJ2-1; D perhaps matches TRBD1 (5 bases). CDR1 and CDR2 (germline): SGHDN, FVKESK. CDR3 length equals 15 residues. V shed 6 bases and J shed 6 bases, with 18 bases lying between them. CDR3 region: CASRSGRVGFNEQFF. DNA for the CDR3: TGTGCCAGCAGATCGGGCAGGGTCGGGTTCAATGAGCAGTTCTTC.

This chain joins TRBV27 and TRBJ1-2, with 9 bases lining up with TRBD1. Per the germline V gene, CDR1 is MNHEY and CDR2 is SMNVEV (reference sequence). Unmatched junction bases numbered 3, after V lost 4 bases and J lost 6 bases. This CDR3 has 13 amino acids. The CDR3 sequence: CASSYRTGDGYTF. Written as DNA, the CDR3 is TGTGCCAGCAGTTATAGGACAGGGGATGGCTACACCTTC.

J is TRBJ1-4 and V is TRBV30; D is uncertain. The CDR3 length is 15 residues. Trimming took off 0 bases at V and 7 bases at J, with 15 bases between the two ends. Germline V gives CDR1 GTSNPN, CDR2 SVGIG (reference sequence). The CDR3 loop is CAWSVRQRLGEKLFF. The CDR3 DNA is TGTGCCTGGAGTGTACGTCAGCGGCTAGGTGAAAAACTGTTTTTT.

This sequence joins TRBV5-4 and TRBJ2-7, with 9 positions matching TRBD1. Germline V CDR1 and CDR2: SGHNT, YYREEE (reference sequence). V gave up 4 bases and J gave up 2 bases; unmatched junction bases: 10. This CDR3 has 16 amino acids. The CDR3 spells CASSPPGQGVAYEQYF. CDR3 sequence (DNA): TGTGCCAGCAGCCCGCCGGGACAGGGAGTGGCCTACGAGCAGTACTTC.

This chain joins TRBV28 and TRBJ1-6; D is possibly TRBD1 (6 bases). Between the trimmed V and J ends, which lost 2 bases and 5 bases, there was a span of 16 bases. The CDR3 has 17 amino acids. Looked up from germline, CDR1 is MDHEN and CDR2 is SYDVKM. This chain's CDR3 is CASSLPDGGRNNSPLHF. In nucleotides, the CDR3 is TGTGCCAGCAGTTTACCGGACGGGGGCCGAAATAATTCACCCCTCCACTTT.

This clone was detected a few times. The rearrangement joins TRBV30 to TRBJ1-1, with TRBD1 as a possible D gene (5 bases). From germline, CDR1 is GTSNPN and CDR2 SVGIG (reference sequence). The CDR3 has 13 residues. Trimming cost V 0 bases and J 4 bases, with 9 bases left between them. The CDR3 DNA reads TGTGCCTGGAGTGTGTCGACAGTCACTGAAGCTTTCTTT. Its translation: CAWSVSTVTEAFF. Drawing the rest from reference TRBV30 and TRBJ1-1, the complete variable domain is SQTIHQWPATLVQPVGSPLSLECTVEGTSNPNLYWYRQAAGRGLQLLFYSVGIGQISSEVPQNLSASRPQDRQFILSSKKLLLSDSGFYLCAWSVSTVTEAFFGQGTRLTVV.

The chain carries TRBV5-5 and TRBJ1-2; D perhaps matches TRBD1 (6 bases). The V gene lost 4 bases and the J gene lost 1 base, with 14 bases spanning the gap. The germline V gene has CDR1 SGHKS and CDR2 YYEKEE (reference sequence). The CDR3 contains 15 residues. The CDR3 coding sequence is TGTGCCAGCAGCATCGGGACATCTAATAACTATGGCTACACCTTC. Amino acid sequence: CASSIGTSNNYGYTF. Based on the CDR3 plus reference TRBV5-5 and TRBJ1-2, the full variable domain is DAGVTQSPTHLIKTRGQQVTLRCSPISGHKSVSWYQQVLGQGPQFIFQYYEKEERGRGNFPDRFSARQFPNYSSELNVNALLLGDSALYLCASSIGTSNNYGYTFGSGTRLTVV.

The chain employs TRBV15 and TRBJ1-2; D is ambiguous. V was cut by 1 base and J by 2 bases, with 11 bases left in between. The CDR3 covers 15 residues. Germline CDR1 LNHNV, CDR2 YYDKDF (reference sequence). For the CDR3, the DNA is TGTGCCACCAGCAGAGGGGCAGGAGACAACTATGGCTACACCTTC. Translation: CATSRGAGDNYGYTF.

The rearrangement joins TRBV29-1 to TRBJ1-1; perhaps TRBD1 as D (6 bases). V was pared by 6 bases and J by 0 bases, with 14 bases between. The germline gives CDR1 SQVTM, CDR2 ANQGSEA. The CDR3 consists of 14 residues. The CDR3 protein is CSVHRETMNTEAFF. In DNA form, the CDR3 reads TGCAGCGTACACAGGGAAACGATGAACACTGAAGCTTTCTTT.

The chain employs TRBV6-1 and TRBJ2-5, with 8 bases that match TRBD1. The CDR3 totals 13 residues. V gave up 2 bases and J gave up 7 bases; unmatched junction bases: 3. From germline, CDR1 is MNHNS and CDR2 SASEGT. The CDR3 nucleotides read TGTGCCAGCAGTGAACAGGGGACAGGGACCCAGTACTTC. This codes for CASSEQGTGTQYF.

The rearrangement uses TRBV7-3 and TRBJ2-1; 7 bases align to TRBD2. Trimming cost V 5 bases and J 7 bases; bases outside gene matches: 23. CDR1 is SGHTA, CDR2 FQGTGA, per germline. The CDR3 has 19 amino acids. The CDR3 coding sequence is TGTGCCAGCAGCCCACATACTTTAGGCGGGAGTTTAGAGGGGAATGAGCAGTTCTTC. Its protein is CASSPHTLGGSLEGNEQFF.

The chain combines TRBV28 with TRBJ1-2; D is possibly TRBD1 (5 bases). Trimming shortened V by 2 bases and J by 4 bases, and 8 bases separated the two germline ends. Per germline, CDR1 MDHEN and CDR2 SYDVKM. This CDR3 is 13 amino acids long. The DNA for the CDR3 is TGTGCCAGCAGTTTAGGCAGGGTCTATGGCTACACCTTC. Amino acid sequence: CASSLGRVYGYTF.

The chain employs TRBV4-3 and TRBJ2-1; no clear D. Deletions cut 0 bases from V and 8 bases from J, with 8 bases between. There are 13 residues in the CDR3. Germline V CDR1 and CDR2: LGHNA, YSLEER. The CDR3 DNA reads TGCGCCAGCAGCCAAGATCGTCGGGATGAGCAGTTCTTC. Its protein product is CASSQDRRDEQFF.

This clone was picked up one time. This rearrangement joins TRBV5-5 to TRBJ1-5, with D unresolved. CDR1 and CDR2 from the germline V gene are SGHKS and YYEKEE (reference sequence). The CDR3 sequence is 14 residues long. V lost 2 bases and J 4 bases, leaving 10 bases between the germline ends. CDR3 sequence reads: CASSFGGINQPQHF. The CDR3 DNA follows: TGTGCCAGCAGCTTTGGAGGGATTAATCAGCCCCAGCATTTT.

This rearrangement joins TRBV20-1 to TRBJ2-7; D gene uncertain. The CDR3 covers 10 residues. Per the germline V gene, CDR1 is DFQATT and CDR2 is SNEGSKA (reference sequence). Trimming removed 3 bases at V and 2 bases at J, with 2 bases between. This chain's CDR3 is CSASPYEQYF. The CDR3 bases are TGCAGTGCTAGCCCCTACGAGCAGTACTTC.

The chain uses TRBV11-2 and TRBJ2-1; D is uncertain. Germline-derived CDR1 and CDR2 are SGHAT and FQNNGV. V was shortened by 0 bases and J by 1 base, with 7 bases between the two germline ends. The CDR3 is made up of 15 amino acids. CDR3 in DNA: TGTGCCAGCAGCTTAGATTTCTATTCCTACAATGAGCAGTTCTTC. This codes for CASSLDFYSYNEQFF.

This clone was counted only a few times. The chain links TRBV7-2 to TRBJ1-6, with D perhaps TRBD1 (6 bases). CDR3 length: 16 residues. The V gene lost 1 base and the J gene lost 9 bases, with 16 bases spanning the gap. Germline V gives CDR1 SGHTA, CDR2 FQGNSA. CDR3: CASSLGNRDPISPLHF. CDR3 nucleotides: TGTGCCAGCAGCTTAGGAAACAGGGATCCCATTTCACCCCTCCACTTT.

The DNA for the CDR3 is TGTGCCAGCAGCCCGCCCCCGGGACCGTCGTCTAACGAGCAGTACTTC. This codes for CASSPPPGPSSNEQYF. The chain recombines TRBV12-1 with TRBJ2-7. TRBV12-1 is labeled a pseudogene. The CDR3 runs 16 residues.

The CDR3, as DNA: TGTGCCAGCAGCTTAGGAGGACAGCTGAACACTGAAGCTTTCTTT. Its protein product is CASSLGGQLNTEAFF. This chain uses TRBV11-2 with TRBJ1-1; D possibly corresponds to TRBD1 (6 bases). Germline CDR1 and CDR2: SGHAT and FQNNGV. The V end lost 1 base, the J end lost 0 bases, and 9 bases lay between the germline ends. The CDR3 consists of 15 residues.

As to this clone: Other DNA sequences in this specimen translate into the identical CDR3. The V and J genes are TRBV20-1 and TRBJ1-2; D remains unclear. CDR1 and CDR2 from the germline V gene are DFQATT and SNEGSKA (reference sequence). Trimming shortened V by 3 bases and J by 4 bases, and 6 bases separated the two germline ends. The CDR3 totals 11 residues. This CDR3 reads CSASLGYGYTF. In nucleotides, the CDR3 is TGCAGTGCTAGCCTCGGCTATGGCTACACCTTC.

CDR3 sequence: CASSLGPRESYEQYF. Here the CDR3 DNA reads TGCGCCAGCAGCTTGGGACCCAGGGAATCCTACGAGCAGTACTTC. This chain connects TRBV5-1 to TRBJ2-7; D may be TRBD1 (5 bases). The CDR3 totals 15 residues. The V end was cut by 0 bases, the J end by 1 base, with 11 bases between. CDR1 is SGHRS and CDR2 is YFSETQ in the germline V gene.

This clone came up a few times. The CDR3 spells CASSLSGRFPDTQYF. Written as DNA, the CDR3 is TGCGCCAGCAGCTTGTCGGGACGGTTCCCAGATACGCAGTATTTT. The chain combines TRBV5-1 with TRBJ2-3; D tentatively fits TRBD1 or TRBD2 (5 bases each). The CDR3 runs 15 residues. V was pared by 1 base and J by 4 bases, with 13 bases between. In germline, CDR1 is SGHRS, CDR2 YFSETQ.